The T cell receptor beta chain described here comes from a study of blood T cells in healthy people across ages. Findings and caveats of the study: Unknown donor CMV status possibly confounded expanded clonotype changes.

The CDR3 runs 13 residues. Germline lookup yields CDR1 LGHDT and CDR2 YNNKEL (reference sequence). The V end was cut by 2 bases, the J end by 9 bases, with 13 bases between. For the second PCR, which ran for 7 to 11 cycles, a sample-barcoded 5' primer and a J-beta primer mix were used. TCRdb recomputed calls from the 5' RACE reads with MiXCR, one row per CDR3 protein. The sample includes about 720,000 distinct CDR3 sequences, about 20% of them seen just once. For this clonotype: Antigen unknown.

The rearrangement joins TRBV3-1 to TRBJ1-1; D gene uncertain. The clonotype was recovered from a man in his 70s in good health. Source material: blood. The CDR3 here is CASSQYRATQAFF. CDR3 in DNA: TGTGCCAGCAGCCAATACCGGGCGACACAAGCTTTCTTT.